A selection of T cell receptor beta chains follows, all from one sample in a study of shared clonotypes between healthy human individuals. Generated by immunoSEQ multiplex PCR, the TCRdb table keeps only in-frame clones and is missing some. The table has some 2 million clones, about 95% seen once; the top ten hold approximately 1%. The sample was naive CD8+ T cells sorted from blood. These receptor sequences come from a man younger than 30 in good health. Both conserved end residues are part of each CDR3. Fields, in order: J gene, clone size, V gene, D gene, CDR3 DNA, CDR3 protein. D genes are given only for firm matches. Where a row states a size, it is once, few, many or the class of an expanded clone; other rows omit it.

j_call: TRBJ1-5; clone_size: .; v_call: TRBV27; d_call: .; cdr3_nt: TGTGCCAGCAGTTCGGAAAATCAGCCCCAGCATTTT; cdr3_aa: CASSSENQPQHF
j_call: TRBJ1-2; clone_size: .; v_call: TRBV10-2; d_call: .; cdr3_nt: TGCGCCAGCAGTGAGATAGGGGACGGCTACACCTTC; cdr3_aa: CASSEIGDGYTF
j_call: TRBJ1-1; clone_size: once; v_call: TRBV4-1; d_call: .; cdr3_nt: TGCGCCAGCAGCCAAGATCTACAGGAAGCTTTCTTT; cdr3_aa: CASSQDLQEAFF
j_call: TRBJ2-7; clone_size: .; v_call: TRBV4-3; d_call: TRBD2; cdr3_nt: TGCGCCAGCAGCCAAGATCGGGGGGGGAGTGAATCCTCCTACGAGCAGTACTTC; cdr3_aa: CASSQDRGGSESSYEQYF
j_call: TRBJ2-7; clone_size: .; v_call: TRBV5-5; d_call: TRBD2; cdr3_nt: TGTGCCAGCAGCTACAGACTAGCGGAAACCCCCTACGAGCAGTACTTC; cdr3_aa: CASSYRLAETPYEQYF
j_call: TRBJ1-1; clone_size: .; v_call: TRBV5-6; d_call: .; cdr3_nt: TGTGCCAGCAGCTTGGGACGGCGGAACACTGAAGCTTTCTTT; cdr3_aa: CASSLGRRNTEAFF
j_call: TRBJ2-2; clone_size: .; v_call: TRBV9; d_call: TRBD2; cdr3_nt: TGTGCCAGCAGCGCGCTAGCGGGAGAGTCCGGGGAGCTGTTTTTT; cdr3_aa: CASSALAGESGELFF
j_call: TRBJ2-1; clone_size: .; v_call: TRBV6-1; d_call: .; cdr3_nt: TGTGCCAGCAGTGCAACTCGACTCGCCTCCAATGAGCAGTTCTTC; cdr3_aa: CASSATRLASNEQFF
j_call: TRBJ1-6; clone_size: .; v_call: TRBV27; d_call: .; cdr3_nt: TGTGCCAGCAGTTTAAGCAGGTATAATTCACCCCTCCACTTT; cdr3_aa: CASSLSRYNSPLHF
j_call: TRBJ2-7; clone_size: .; v_call: TRBV27; d_call: TRBD1; cdr3_nt: TGTGCCAGCAGTACCTCCCACGGGACAGTGACCTACGAGCAGTACTTC; cdr3_aa: CASSTSHGTVTYEQYF
j_call: TRBJ2-5; clone_size: .; v_call: TRBV7-9; d_call: TRBD2; cdr3_nt: TGTGCCAGCAGCCCAGTTAGATCTGCTAGCGGGCAAGAGACCCAGTACTTC; cdr3_aa: CASSPVRSASGQETQYF
j_call: TRBJ2-7; clone_size: .; v_call: TRBV2; d_call: .; cdr3_nt: TGTGCCAGCAGTGAATATAGAAGCTCCTACGAGCAGTACTTC; cdr3_aa: CASSEYRSSYEQYF
j_call: TRBJ2-7; clone_size: .; v_call: TRBV7-9; d_call: .; cdr3_nt: TGTGCCAGCAGCTTCTCTGACACCTACGAGCAGTACTTC; cdr3_aa: CASSFSDTYEQYF